These 5 T cell receptor beta chains were sequenced from one sample in a study of response to subunit inactivated influenza vaccine. TCRdb called the RT-PCR reads again in MiXCR, with one record for every CDR3 protein. The table shows hundreds of thousands of distinct CDR3 sequences, with around a sixth occurring only once. The sequenced sample was PBMCs from blood, obtained about 12 days after vaccination. The source is a man between 45 and 60 years old who received an inactivated influenza vaccine.

This clonotype has a handful of counts. Mismatch with germline at one junction end may stem from a read error. The CDR3 DNA reads as TGTGCCAGCAGTGACTTAGCCCGGGACCTTGAATTT. This codes for CASSDLARDLEF. V gene TRBV6-1 combines with J gene TRBJ1-1; D perhaps matches TRBD1 (5 bases). The CDR3 sequence is 12 residues long. CDR1 and CDR2 (germline): MNHNS, SASEGT.

There are a few counts of this clonotype. This rearrangement joins TRBV6-5 to TRBJ1-5; D remains ambiguous. V lost 8 bases and J 1 base, leaving 6 bases between the germline ends. Germline V gene lookup returns CDR1 MNHEY and CDR2 SVGAGI. This CDR3 has 12 residues. The CDR3 DNA reads as TGTGCCAGCGGGTTCAGCAATCAGCCCCAGCATTTT. As protein: CASGFSNQPQHF.

This chain uses TRBV20-1 with TRBJ2-7; 8 bases are a match to TRBD2. The CDR3 is 14 residues long. Trimming removed 6 bases from V and 2 bases from J; junction bases left unmatched: 9. Germline-derived CDR1 and CDR2 are DFQATT and SNEGSKA (reference sequence). CDR3 amino acids: CSAPVAGGPYEQYF. The CDR3 DNA follows: TGCAGTGCCCCGGTGGCGGGAGGCCCCTACGAGCAGTACTTC.

The chain uses TRBV5-1 and TRBJ1-1; tentatively, D is TRBD1 (5 bases). The CDR3 length is 15 residues. Between the trimmed V and J ends, which lost 3 bases and 5 bases, there was a span of 17 bases. CDR1 SGHRS and CDR2 YFSETQ come from the germline V gene. The CDR3 DNA follows: TGCGCCAGCAGCTACGGGGCCGCTTTGAGGACTGAAGCTTTCTTT. Translating gives CASSYGAALRTEAFF.

This clonotype appeared a few times. The chain is built from TRBV3-1 and TRBJ2-7; TRBD2 aligns across 8 bases. Germline lookup yields CDR1 LGHDT and CDR2 YNNKEL (reference sequence). The CDR3 extends over 15 amino acids. V gave up 0 bases and J gave up 6 bases; unmatched junction bases: 7. The chain's CDR3 is CASSQDPAGVGEQYF. The CDR3, as DNA: TGTGCCAGCAGCCAAGATCCAGCGGGAGTTGGCGAGCAGTACTTC.